The entry below gives a single T cell receptor beta chain sequence along with its context. Sequencing used immunoSEQ multiplex PCR; TCRdb keeps in-frame clones, though not all of them. The repertoire holds approximately 480,000 clones, with about 90% as singletons. The record originates from a study of blood T cell repertoires in COVID-19. Trimming cost V 2 bases and J 8 bases; bases outside gene matches: 5. Germline CDR1 and CDR2: MNHEY and SMNVEV (reference sequence). The CDR3 runs to 13 residues. This chain links TRBV27 with TRBJ1-2; 7 nucleotides line up with TRBD1. This clonotype was sampled from a young woman who had recovered from COVID-19. The sequenced sample consisted of PBMCs or T cells enriched from blood (not recorded which). The DNA for the CDR3 is TGTGCCAGCAGTTTAAATACAGGGGTGGGCTACACCTTC. It yields the protein CASSLNTGVGYTF.